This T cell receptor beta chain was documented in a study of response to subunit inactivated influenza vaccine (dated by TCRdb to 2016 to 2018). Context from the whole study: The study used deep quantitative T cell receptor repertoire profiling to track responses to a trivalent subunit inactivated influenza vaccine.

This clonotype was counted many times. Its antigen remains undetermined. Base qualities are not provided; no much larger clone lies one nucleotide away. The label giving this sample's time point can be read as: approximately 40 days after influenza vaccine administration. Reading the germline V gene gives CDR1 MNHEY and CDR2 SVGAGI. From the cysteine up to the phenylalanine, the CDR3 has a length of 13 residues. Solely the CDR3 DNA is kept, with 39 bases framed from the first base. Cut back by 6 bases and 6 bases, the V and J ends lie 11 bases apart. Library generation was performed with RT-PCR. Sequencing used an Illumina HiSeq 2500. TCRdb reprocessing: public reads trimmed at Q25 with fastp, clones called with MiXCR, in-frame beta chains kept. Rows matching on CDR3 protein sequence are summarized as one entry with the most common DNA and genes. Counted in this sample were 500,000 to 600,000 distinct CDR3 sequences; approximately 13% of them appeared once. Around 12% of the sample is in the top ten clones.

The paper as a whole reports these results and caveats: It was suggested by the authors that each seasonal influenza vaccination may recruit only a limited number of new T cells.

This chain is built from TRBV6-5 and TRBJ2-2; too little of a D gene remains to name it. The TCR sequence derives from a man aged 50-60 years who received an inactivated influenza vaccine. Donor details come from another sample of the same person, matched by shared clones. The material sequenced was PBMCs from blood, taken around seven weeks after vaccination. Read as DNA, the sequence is TGTGCCAGCAGGTACCAAGGTGCCGGGGAGCTGTTTTTT. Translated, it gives CASRYQGAGELFF.